This T cell receptor beta chain was profiled in a study of T cell responses to AZD1222 COVID-19 vaccine. Method: immunoSEQ multiplex PCR; TCRdb's copy keeps in-frame clones and lacks some. The sample lists 100,000 to 150,000 clones, approximately 89% occurring once. CDR3 size: 14 residues. The V end was cut by 0 bases, the J end by 10 bases, with 10 bases between. Germline V gives CDR1 SNHLY, CDR2 FYNNEI. This clone was counted a single time. Sequenced here: peripheral blood, sampled 28 days after the second AZD1222 dose. The J gene is TRBJ1-6, the V gene TRBV2, with unresolved D. This TCR was recovered from an adult who received the AZD1222 COVID-19 vaccine. The CDR3 here is CASSEAGVGSPLHF. The CDR3 nucleotides are TGTGCCAGCAGTGAAGCCGGGGTGGGATCACCCCTCCACTTT.